Below are 13 T cell receptor beta chains sequenced from a single sample in a study of cytomegalovirus exposure and HLA in healthy donors. With 60 Vbeta and 13 Jbeta primers, the PCR was carried out. Libraries were prepared by immunoSEQ multiplex PCR; TCRdb keeps only in-frame clonotypes and omits some of them. This table has 180,000 or so clones, approximately 78% appearing once. Source material: PBMCs. These TCRs come from a woman aged 50 to 60 in good health and CMV-seropositive.

The chain recombines TRBV19 with TRBJ1-2; 8 bases are shared with TRBD1. Germline values: CDR1 LNHDA, CDR2 SQIVND (reference sequence). CDR3 length: 15 residues. V shed 7 bases, J shed 1 base, and the junction held 8 bases outside the gene matches. CDR3 in DNA: TGTGCCAGTACTACCGGGACAGGTCGTAACTATGGCTACACCTTC. This gives the protein CASTTGTGRNYGYTF.

Remarks on this clone: This CDR3 is also generated by other DNA sequences in the sample. The V and J genes are TRBV19 and TRBJ2-3; 11 nucleotides agree with TRBD2. CDR3 length: 15 residues. The J segment lost 3 bases and the V segment lost 4 bases, leaving 3 bases of the junction unmatched. Germline V gene data show CDR1 as LNHDA and CDR2 as SQIVND (reference sequence). The CDR3: CASSKLAGGTDTQYF. The CDR3, as DNA: TGTGCCAGTAGTAAGCTAGCGGGAGGTACAGATACGCAGTATTTT. Together with reference TRBV19 and TRBJ2-3, the CDR3 gives the full variable domain: DGGITQSPKYLFRKEGQNVTLSCEQNLNHDAMYWYRQDPGQGLRLIYYSQIVNDFQKGDIAEGYSVSREKKESFPLTVTSAQKNPTAFYLCASSKLAGGTDTQYFGPGTRLTVL.

The chain links TRBV27 to TRBJ2-3, with 7 bases aligning to TRBD2. This CDR3 is 15 amino acids long. The germline V gene has CDR1 MNHEY and CDR2 SMNVEV (reference sequence). The trim removed 6 bases at V and 4 bases at J, leaving 10 bases unmatched. The CDR3 DNA sequence: TGTGCCAGCAGATCTAGCGGCCTTGGGGCAGATACGCAGTATTTT. Amino acid sequence: CASRSSGLGADTQYF.

V and J are TRBV27 and TRBJ1-2; no firm D call. Per the germline V gene, CDR1 is MNHEY and CDR2 is SMNVEV (reference sequence). V lost 5 bases to trimming and J lost 0 bases, with 19 bases between them. The CDR3 runs to 17 residues. The CDR3 DNA reads TGTGCCAGCAGTCCACGGGTTTCACACACAACTAACTATGGCTACACCTTC. It specifies CASSPRVSHTTNYGYTF.

This chain joins TRBV27 and TRBJ2-2, with 16 nucleotides matching TRBD2. This CDR3 region has 16 residues. Germline CDR1 reads MNHEY; CDR2 reads SMNVEV (reference sequence). V gave up 6 bases and J gave up 4 bases; unmatched junction bases: 2. Here the CDR3 reads CASRGLAGGVTGELFF. CDR3 in DNA: TGTGCCAGCAGGGGACTAGCGGGAGGGGTCACCGGGGAGCTGTTTTTT.

The chain couples TRBV2 to TRBJ2-7; 8 positions match TRBD1. From germline, CDR1 is SNHLY and CDR2 FYNNEI. There are 13 residues in the CDR3. V gave up 5 bases and J gave up 3 bases; unmatched junction bases: 3. CDR3 nucleotides: TGTGCCAGCAGTATCACAGGGGGCTACGAGCAGTACTTC. Its protein product is CASSITGGYEQYF.

V usage is TRBV6-5 and J usage is TRBJ2-3, with 10 bases lining up with TRBD2. Germline loops: CDR1 MNHEY, CDR2 SVGAGI. This CDR3 comprises 13 residues. V was pared by 6 bases and J by 5 bases, with 2 bases of the junction left unmatched. The chain's CDR3 is CASRPSGRDTQYF. The CDR3 nucleotides are TGTGCCAGCAGACCTAGCGGGAGAGATACGCAGTATTTT.

V and J are TRBV7-2 and TRBJ1-5, with TRBD1 identical over 9 bases. This CDR3 comprises 16 residues. J gave up 5 bases and V 3 bases, and 8 bases lay outside the gene matches. Per germline, CDR1 SGHTA and CDR2 FQGNSA. CDR3 residues: CASSLAGTGTHQPQHF. The CDR3 DNA follows: TGTGCCAGCAGCTTGGCCGGGACAGGGACTCATCAGCCCCAGCATTTT.

J is TRBJ2-1 and V is TRBV7-9, with 9 nucleotides matching TRBD2. Germline V gene sequence: CDR1 SEHNR, CDR2 FQNEAQ (reference sequence). Germline trimming cut 2 bases from V and 6 bases from J; bases unmatched to any gene: 2. The CDR3 loop spans 14 amino acids. CDR3 loop: CASSLQTSGNEQFF. DNA for the CDR3: TGTGCCAGCAGCTTACAGACTAGCGGCAATGAGCAGTTCTTC.

The rearrangement joins TRBV5-1 to TRBJ2-1, with a possible D match to TRBD1 (6 bases). There are 14 residues in the CDR3. Germline V gene data show CDR1 as SGHRS and CDR2 as YFSETQ. With 4 bases removed from V and 3 bases from J, the gap between germline ends came to 11 bases. CDR3 DNA sequence: TGCGCCAGCAGCCCTGGACAGAACTACAATGAGCAGTTCTTC. Translation gives CASSPGQNYNEQFF.

The rearrangement uses TRBV5-8 and TRBJ2-5, with 7 positions matching TRBD1. The germline V gene has CDR1 SGHTS and CDR2 YDEGEE. The V gene end was trimmed by 3 bases and the J gene end by 5 bases; junction bases not matched to a gene: 10. The CDR3 runs to 15 residues. The CDR3 region is CASSSPQGGGETQYF. For the CDR3, the DNA is TGTGCCAGCAGCTCCCCCCAAGGGGGCGGGGAGACCCAGTACTTC.

The chain couples TRBV19 to TRBJ2-7; D is unclear. V was shortened by 5 bases and J by 2 bases, with 13 bases between the two germline ends. Germline CDR1 and CDR2: LNHDA and SQIVND (reference sequence). The CDR3 consists of 14 residues. CDR3 DNA sequence: TGTGCCAGTAGTGGTGAGGAAAATGCCTACGAGCAGTACTTC. It specifies CASSGEENAYEQYF.

Notes on this clone: Other DNA variants within this sample encode the same CDR3. This chain joins TRBV5-4 and TRBJ2-2, with D possibly matching TRBD2 (5 bases). CDR1 is SGHNT and CDR2 is YYREEE in the germline V gene (reference sequence). V shed 4 bases and J shed 4 bases, with 8 bases lying between them. This CDR3 has 13 residues. The CDR3 nucleotides are TGTGCCAGCAGCCTAGCTTCCACCGGGGAGCTGTTTTTT. It is translated as CASSLASTGELFF. Supplemented by reference TRBV5-4 and TRBJ2-2, the full variable domain reads ETGVTQSPTHLIKTRGQQVTLRCSSQSGHNTVSWYQQALGQGPQFIFQYYREEENGRGNFPPRFSGLQFPNYSSELNVNALELDDSALYLCASSLASTGELFFGEGSRLTVL.